This T cell receptor beta chain is drawn from a study of shared clonotypes between healthy human individuals. Germline CDR1 is SQVTM and CDR2 is ANQGSEA. Trimming took off 0 bases at V and 4 bases at J, with 18 bases between the two ends. CDR3 length: 16 residues. Terminally differentiated effector memory CD45RA+ cells were excluded from the naive CD8 cells, which were CD45RO-negative and positively selected for CCR7. A deep-level run was used for the assay. Measured with immunoSEQ multiplex PCR; TCRdb has only the in-frame clones, and not every one. The table shows roughly 2.1 million clones, with more than 85% occurring only once.

V is TRBV29-1 and J is TRBJ1-2; the D is unclear. The specimen sequenced was naive CD8+ T cells from PBMCs. The sequence was collected from a man aged 18 to 30 in good health. Some clones in this sample may be carry-over from other donors' samples. The DNA for the CDR3 is TGCAGCGTTGAAGATCTGGTCAGGAAAACCTCCTATGGCTACACCTTC. Its translation: CSVEDLVRKTSYGYTF.